The sequence of this TCR beta chain was determined in a study of blood T cells in healthy people across ages. Sample-barcoded 5' priming and a J-beta primer mix drove a second PCR of about 7 to 11 cycles. No fewer than 3 million CDR3-containing paired-end reads came from each sample. TCRdb independently ran MiXCR on the 5' RACE reads; one entry per CDR3 protein. The sample contains hundreds of thousands of distinct CDR3 sequences, roughly 30% of which appear only once. Trimming cost V 5 bases and J 5 bases, with 18 bases left between them. CDR3 size: 16 residues. Looked up from germline, CDR1 is MNHEY and CDR2 is SVGEGT.

The chain is built from TRBV6-2 or TRBV6-3 and TRBJ2-2, with D possibly matching TRBD1 (5 bases). Sequencing was done on a sample of blood. This receptor was taken from a woman older than 75 in good health. Written as DNA, the CDR3 is TGTGCCAGCAGTACGGCCCGGACAATTGTAACCGGGGAGCTGTTTTTT. Its translation is CASSTARTIVTGELFF.